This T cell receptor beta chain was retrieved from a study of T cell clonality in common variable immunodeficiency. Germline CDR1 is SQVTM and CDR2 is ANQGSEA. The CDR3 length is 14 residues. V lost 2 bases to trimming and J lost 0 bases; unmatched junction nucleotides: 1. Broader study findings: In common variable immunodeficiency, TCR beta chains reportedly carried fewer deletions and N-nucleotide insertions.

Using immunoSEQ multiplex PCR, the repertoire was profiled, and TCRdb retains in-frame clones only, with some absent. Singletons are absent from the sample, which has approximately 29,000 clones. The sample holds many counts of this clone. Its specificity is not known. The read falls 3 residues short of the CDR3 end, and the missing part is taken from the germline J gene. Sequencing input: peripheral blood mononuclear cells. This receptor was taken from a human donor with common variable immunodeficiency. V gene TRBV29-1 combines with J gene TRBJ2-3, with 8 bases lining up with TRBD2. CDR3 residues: CSVEIAGSTDTQYF. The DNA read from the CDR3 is TGCAGCGTTGAAATAGCGGGAAGCACAGATACG.